One sample yielded the 15 T cell receptor beta chains listed below, sequenced in a study of shared clonotypes between healthy human individuals. The table came from immunoSEQ multiplex PCR; TCRdb's copy has only in-frame clones and leaves some out. The sample shows more than 2 million clones, approximately 94% of them seen only once. The sequenced sample was naive CD4+ T cells sorted from blood. The subset was: CD45RA+ positively selected. These receptor sequences come from a man in his late teens or twenties in good health.

The chain's CDR3 is CASSPGGVGETQYF. The CDR3 DNA is TGTGCCAGCAGCCCAGGGGGGGTGGGAGAGACCCAGTACTTC. The chain joins TRBV11-2 to TRBJ2-5; the D gene could be TRBD1 or TRBD2 (7 bases each). Trimming took 5 bases from V and 4 from J, leaving 14 bases between them. CDR3 length: 14 residues. The germline gives CDR1 SGHAT, CDR2 FQNNGV.

The chain joins TRBV6-1 to TRBJ2-3, with D perhaps matching TRBD1 (6 bases). V dropped 7 bases and J dropped 15 bases, with 17 bases sitting between them. CDR1 MNHNS and CDR2 SASEGT come from the germline V gene. The CDR3 is 11 amino acids. CDR3 coding DNA: TGTGCCAGCACCCGGGACATCATTGGATATTTT. Amino acids: CASTRDIIGYF.

This rearrangement joins TRBV9 to TRBJ1-6; 8 bases line up with TRBD1. V lost 4 bases, J lost 10 bases, and 10 bases stayed unmatched. Germline CDR1 reads SGDLS; CDR2 reads YYNGEE. There are 15 residues in the CDR3. CDR3 sequence (DNA): TGTGCCAGCAGCTTAGAGGGGACAGGCGGCTCACCCCTCCACTTT. It encodes CASSLEGTGGSPLHF. Full variable domain (missing parts from reference TRBV9 and TRBJ1-6): DSGVTQTPKHLITATGQRVTLRCSPRSGDLSVYWYQQSLDQGLQFLIQYYNGEERAKGNILERFSAQQFPDLHSELNLSSLELGDSALYFCASSLEGTGGSPLHFGNGTRLTVT.

This clone was seen once. The identical CDR3 is also encoded by other nucleotide sequences in the sample. The genes are TRBV5-1 and TRBJ2-3, with 11 bases matching TRBD2. With V trimmed by 4 bases and J by 0 bases, 1 base remained unmatched. CDR3 length equals 15 residues. Per germline, CDR1 SGHRS and CDR2 YFSETQ. The CDR3 DNA is TGCGCCAGCAGCCTAGCGGGGGGCAGCACAGATACGCAGTATTTT. Protein: CASSLAGGSTDTQYF.

V usage is TRBV19 and J usage is TRBJ1-5; D is ambiguous. The CDR3 is made up of 12 amino acids. The germline gives CDR1 LNHDA, CDR2 SQIVND (reference sequence). V dropped 6 bases and J dropped 4 bases, with 7 bases sitting between them. This CDR3 reads CASSSYNQPQHF. CDR3 bases: TGTGCCAGTAGCTCATATAATCAGCCCCAGCATTTT.

V is TRBV5-6 and J is TRBJ2-7, with TRBD2 as a possible D gene (6 bases). The CDR3 totals 15 residues. Trimming pared 4 bases from V and 1 base from J, leaving 15 bases between. Germline V gene data show CDR1 as SGHDT and CDR2 as YYEEEE. Written as DNA, the CDR3 is TGTGCCAGCAGCCTGTATACGGGGGTGTCCTACGAGCAGTACTTC. This gives the protein CASSLYTGVSYEQYF.

This clone was picked up one time. The rearrangement uses TRBV18 and TRBJ2-2; 9 nucleotides align to TRBD1. Germline loops: CDR1 KGHSH, CDR2 LQKENI. The V gene end was trimmed by 3 bases and the J gene end by 6 bases; junction bases not matched to a gene: 11. The CDR3 is 17 amino acids. CDR3 residues: CASSPTRDRARAGELFF. CDR3 nucleotide sequence: TGTGCCAGCTCACCGACCCGGGACAGGGCCAGGGCCGGGGAGCTGTTTTTT.

This chain links TRBV5-1 with TRBJ2-5, with 7 positions matching TRBD2. Losses at the gene ends were 4 bases for V and 5 bases for J; bases not matched to a gene: 11. This CDR3 comprises 15 residues. Germline V gene lookup returns CDR1 SGHRS and CDR2 YFSETQ. As DNA, the CDR3 is TGCGCCAGCAGCAGGAGCGGGGCAACGGGGGAGACCCAGTACTTC. Its protein product is CASSRSGATGETQYF.

The chain employs TRBV30 and TRBJ2-5, with no clear D. CDR3 size: 12 residues. Trimming cost V 4 bases and J 5 bases, with 11 bases left between them. Germline lookup yields CDR1 GTSNPN and CDR2 SVGIG (reference sequence). The DNA of the CDR3 is TGTGCCTGGAAGGTAGCCCAGGAGACCCAGTACTTC. Its protein product is CAWKVAQETQYF.

This CDR3 is CASSRRALYNEQFF. As DNA, the CDR3 is TGTGCCAGCAGCCGGAGGGCTCTTTACAATGAGCAGTTCTTC. The chain carries TRBV7-2 and TRBJ2-1, with D possibly TRBD2 on 6 matching bases. The CDR3 is made up of 14 amino acids. Trimming removed 5 bases from V and 4 bases from J, with 12 bases in between. The germline V gene encodes CDR1 SGHTA and CDR2 FQGNSA. Based on the CDR3 plus reference TRBV7-2 and TRBJ2-1, the full variable domain is GAGVSQSPSNKVTEKGKDVELRCDPISGHTALYWYRQSLGQGLEFLIYFQGNSAPDKSGLPSDRFSAERTGGSVSTLTIQRTQQEDSAVYLCASSRRALYNEQFFGPGTRLTVL.

The chain recombines TRBV5-4 with TRBJ2-7; tentatively, D is TRBD1 (7 bases). Trimming shortened V by 4 bases and J by 0 bases, and 14 bases separated the two germline ends. The CDR3 contains 15 residues. Germline assignment: CDR1 SGHNT and CDR2 YYREEE (reference sequence). In DNA form, the CDR3 reads TGTGCCAGCAGCCGAGGAGGGACAGCCTCCTACGAGCAGTACTTC. The encoded protein is CASSRGGTASYEQYF. Full variable domain (rest looked up from reference TRBV5-4 and TRBJ2-7): ETGVTQSPTHLIKTRGQQVTLRCSSQSGHNTVSWYQQALGQGPQFIFQYYREEENGRGNFPPRFSGLQFPNYSSELNVNALELDDSALYLCASSRGGTASYEQYFGPGTRLTVT.

The chain couples TRBV7-6 to TRBJ2-3; D remains unclear. The V gene lost 1 base and the J gene lost 4 bases, with 15 bases spanning the gap. CDR1 and CDR2 from the germline V gene are SGHVS and FNYEAQ. This CDR3 has 16 residues. The CDR3: CASSLEGSPGSDTQYF. CDR3 in DNA: TGTGCCAGCAGCTTAGAGGGTAGCCCCGGCTCAGATACGCAGTATTTT.

This chain joins TRBV7-2 and TRBJ2-7; D is possibly TRBD2 (6 bases). CDR1 SGHTA and CDR2 FQGNSA come from the germline V gene. This CDR3 is 11 amino acids long. V was cut by 5 bases and J by 10 bases, with 12 bases left in between. The CDR3 bases are TGTGCCAGCAGCGCAGGGAGGCTACAGTACTTC. Its translation is CASSAGRLQYF.

Comments on this clone: Other DNA sequences within the sample encode an identical CDR3. The rearrangement links TRBV5-1 to TRBJ1-2; no clear D gene. The CDR3 runs to 14 residues. V gave up 4 bases and J gave up 1 base, with 11 bases separating them. Germline V gene sequence: CDR1 SGHRS, CDR2 YFSETQ. The CDR3 DNA reads TGCGCCAGCAGCCCGGGCGGGGTTAACTATGGCTACACCTTC. It specifies CASSPGGVNYGYTF.

The V and J genes are TRBV2 and TRBJ2-7, with 10 positions matching TRBD1. Germline V gene lookup returns CDR1 SNHLY and CDR2 FYNNEI. The junction had 6 bases not matched to a gene; V was cut back by 7 bases and J by 3 bases. This CDR3 contains 14 residues. CDR3 region: CASTGDRGFYEQYF. The CDR3 DNA follows: TGTGCCAGCACTGGGGACAGGGGATTCTACGAGCAGTACTTC.